These 3 T cell receptor beta chains were sequenced from one sample in a study of neoadjuvant anti-PD-1 for oral cavity cancer. Assay: immunoSEQ multiplex PCR; the TCRdb copy retains only in-frame clones and omits some. The top ten clones hold around 2.6% of a sample with around 62,000 clones, 65% to 80% of them seen once. The sample here was PBMCs, taken before nivolumab (anti-PD-1) treatment. The receptors derive from a person aged 35-79 years with oral cavity squamous cell carcinoma.

By proportion, this clone is medium-sized (0.01 to 0.1%). As DNA, the CDR3 is TGTGCCAGCAGCCCCGATTATACGGGTGGAAACACCATATATTTT. Translation gives CASSPDYTGGNTIYF. The chain recombines TRBV27 with TRBJ1-3; D unclear. This CDR3 has 15 residues. CDR1 and CDR2 (germline): MNHEY, SMNVEV (reference sequence). V lost 6 bases and J 3 bases, leaving 15 bases between the germline ends.

V gene TRBV12-5 combines with J gene TRBJ1-1; D is possibly TRBD1 (5 bases). This CDR3 spans 16 amino acids. In germline, CDR1 is LGHNT, CDR2 FRNRAP. V was pared by 2 bases and J by 0 bases, with 13 bases between. DNA of the CDR3: TGTGCTAGTGGTTTGCCAAGAGGGGCGATGAACACTGAAGCTTTCTTT. Its translation is CASGLPRGAMNTEAFF.

The sample holds one count of this clone. The chain combines TRBV7-2 with TRBJ2-3; D is unclear. Trimming removed 0 bases from V and 1 base from J, with 2 bases in between. The length of the CDR3 is 13 residues. Germline V lookup: CDR1 SGHTA, CDR2 FQGNSA. The chain's CDR3 is CASSLARTDTQYF. CDR3 nucleotide sequence: TGTGCCAGCAGCTTAGCTCGCACAGATACGCAGTATTTT.